The subject of this entry is one TCR beta chain. Antigen: not known. The PCR made use of 60 Vbeta and 13 Jbeta primers. This table comes from immunoSEQ multiplex PCR, and its TCRdb copy is limited to in-frame clones, with some not included. The sample lists roughly 190,000 clones, about 59% seen once, with around 2.9% in the top ten. Healthy people donating bone marrow made up the donors. The data were taken from a study of cytomegalovirus exposure and HLA in healthy donors. Study-wide results and caveats: Cytomegalovirus-associated TCR beta chains were listed, numbering 164. Accounts indicate the classifier identified cytomegalovirus status with strong specificity and sensitivity. Rarity characterized most TCR sequences, yet some public TCRs appeared in many donors.

J gave up 6 bases and V 5 bases, and 5 bases lay outside the gene matches. Germline CDR1 is MNHNY and CDR2 is SVGAGI (reference sequence). The CDR3 totals 13 residues. The source material was PBMCs. The receptor was derived from a man aged 35 to 55 in good health and CMV-seronegative. The chain links TRBV6-6 to TRBJ1-2, with TRBD1 identical over 8 bases. The CDR3 sequence: CASSPTGDHGYTF. The CDR3 nucleotides read TGTGCCAGCAGTCCGACAGGGGACCATGGCTACACCTTC.